This record looks at one T cell receptor beta chain sequence and its context. Trimming pared 3 bases from V and 0 bases from J, leaving 12 bases between. The germline CDR1 and CDR2 sequences are SGHRS and YFSETQ. The CDR3 sequence is 16 residues long. The record originates from a study of control samples from healthy donors and cancer patients. Only in-frame clones appear in the TCRdb table, and some are missing; sequencing was by immunoSEQ multiplex PCR. Of fewer than 70,000 clones listed, around 90% were seen once; the top ten hold over 12%. The chain couples TRBV5-1 to TRBJ2-2; a weak D match, TRBD1 (5 bases). The sample consisted of PBMCs. The sequence derives from a man between 60 and 75 years old with head and neck cancer. The CDR3 here is CASSWGRVPNTGELFF. For the CDR3, the DNA is TGCGCCAGCAGCTGGGGCCGGGTCCCGAACACCGGGGAGCTGTTTTTT.